The T cell receptor (beta chain) under discussion was sequenced for a study of cytomegalovirus exposure and HLA in healthy donors. Of note for this clone: The antigen is not known.

The CDR3 has 13 residues. CDR1 is SNHLY, CDR2 FYNNEI, per germline. The V segment lost 7 bases and the J segment 15 bases; nucleotides outside the gene matches: 12. PCR employed 60 Vbeta and 13 Jbeta primers. The assay was immunoSEQ multiplex PCR, and TCRdb's table has in-frame clones only and misses some. The sample has around 100,000 clones; 75% to 80% are singletons. Points from the study as a whole: Follow-up analysis later connected one missense variant in DCLRE1C with trimming of TCR beta V- and J-genes.

The TCR sequence derives from a man aged 60 to 75 in good health and CMV-seropositive. The gene calls are TRBV2 and TRBJ2-2, with 9 bases lining up with TRBD1. The material sequenced was PBMCs. The CDR3 nucleotides read TGTGCCAGCATGAGACCCGGGACAGGGATATTGTTTTTT. Amino acid sequence: CASMRPGTGILFF.